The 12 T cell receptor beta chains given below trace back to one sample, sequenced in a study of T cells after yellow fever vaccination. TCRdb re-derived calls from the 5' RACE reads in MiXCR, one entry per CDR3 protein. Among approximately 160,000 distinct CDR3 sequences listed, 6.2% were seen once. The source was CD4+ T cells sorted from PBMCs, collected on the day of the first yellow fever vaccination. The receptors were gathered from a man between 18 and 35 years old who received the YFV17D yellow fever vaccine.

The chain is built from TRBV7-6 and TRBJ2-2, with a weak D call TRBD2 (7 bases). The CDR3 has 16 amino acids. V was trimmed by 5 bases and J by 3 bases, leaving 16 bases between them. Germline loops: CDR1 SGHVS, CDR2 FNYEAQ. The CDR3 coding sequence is TGTGCCAGCAGCCCACAATGGGGGGGCGACACCGGGGAGCTGTTTTTT. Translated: CASSPQWGGDTGELFF.

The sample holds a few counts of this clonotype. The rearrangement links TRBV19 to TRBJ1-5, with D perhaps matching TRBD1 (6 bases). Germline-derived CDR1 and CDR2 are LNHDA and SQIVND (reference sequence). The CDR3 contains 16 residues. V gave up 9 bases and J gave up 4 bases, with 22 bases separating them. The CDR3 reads CASTNRGNRVNQPQHF. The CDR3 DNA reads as TGTGCCAGCACTAACCGCGGGAACAGGGTAAATCAGCCCCAGCATTTT.

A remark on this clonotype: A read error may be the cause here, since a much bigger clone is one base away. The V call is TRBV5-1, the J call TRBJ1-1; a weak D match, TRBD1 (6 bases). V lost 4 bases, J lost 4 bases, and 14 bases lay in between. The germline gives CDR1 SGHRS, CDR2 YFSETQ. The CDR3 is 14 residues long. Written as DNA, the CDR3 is TGCGCCAGCAGCGTTGCAGGGGTTGTCACTGAAGCTTTCTTT. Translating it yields CASSVAGVVTEAFF.

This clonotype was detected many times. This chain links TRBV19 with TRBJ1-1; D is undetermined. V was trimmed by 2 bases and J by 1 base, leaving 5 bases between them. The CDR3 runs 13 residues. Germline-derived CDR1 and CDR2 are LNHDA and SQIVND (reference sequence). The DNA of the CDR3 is TGTGCCAGTAGTATAATTGGGAACACTGAAGCTTTCTTT. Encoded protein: CASSIIGNTEAFF.

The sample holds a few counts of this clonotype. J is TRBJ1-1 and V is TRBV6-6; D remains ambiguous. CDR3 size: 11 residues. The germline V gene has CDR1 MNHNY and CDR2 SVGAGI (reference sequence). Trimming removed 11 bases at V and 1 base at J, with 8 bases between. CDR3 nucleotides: TGTGCCGGCCGGTCGAACACTGAAGCTTTCTTT. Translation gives CAGRSNTEAFF.

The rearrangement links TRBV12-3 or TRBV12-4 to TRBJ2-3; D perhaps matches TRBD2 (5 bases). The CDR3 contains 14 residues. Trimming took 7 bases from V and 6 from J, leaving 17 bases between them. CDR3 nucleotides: TGTGCCAGCACCAAACTAGAAGCCAGCGATACGCAGTATTTT. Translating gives CASTKLEASDTQYF.

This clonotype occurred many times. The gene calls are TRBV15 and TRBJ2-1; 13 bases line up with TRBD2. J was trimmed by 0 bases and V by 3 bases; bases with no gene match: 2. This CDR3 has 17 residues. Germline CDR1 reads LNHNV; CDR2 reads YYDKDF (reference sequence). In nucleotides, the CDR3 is TGTGCCACCAGCAGCCGGACTAGCGGGAGCTCCTACAATGAGCAGTTCTTC. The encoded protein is CATSSRTSGSSYNEQFF. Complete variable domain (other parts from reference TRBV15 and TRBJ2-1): DAMVIQNPRYQVTQFGKPVTLSCSQTLNHNVMYWYQQKSSQAPKLLFHYYDKDFNNEADTPDNFQSRRPNTSFCFLDIRSPGLGDTAMYLCATSSRTSGSSYNEQFFGPGTRLTVL.

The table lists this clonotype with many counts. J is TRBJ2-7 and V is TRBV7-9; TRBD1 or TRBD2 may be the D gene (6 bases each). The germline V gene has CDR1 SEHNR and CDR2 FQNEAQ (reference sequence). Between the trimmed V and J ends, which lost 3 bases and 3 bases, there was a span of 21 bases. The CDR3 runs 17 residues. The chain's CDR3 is CASSFIPGAALFYEQYF. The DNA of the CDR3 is TGTGCCAGCAGCTTCATACCGGGGGCAGCCCTATTCTACGAGCAGTACTTC.

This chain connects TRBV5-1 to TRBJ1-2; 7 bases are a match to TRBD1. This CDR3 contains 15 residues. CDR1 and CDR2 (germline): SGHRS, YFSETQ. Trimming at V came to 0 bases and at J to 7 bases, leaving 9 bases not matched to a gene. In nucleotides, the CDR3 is TGCGCCAGCAGCTTGGAGCGACAGGGTCAAAGTGGCTACACCTTC. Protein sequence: CASSLERQGQSGYTF.

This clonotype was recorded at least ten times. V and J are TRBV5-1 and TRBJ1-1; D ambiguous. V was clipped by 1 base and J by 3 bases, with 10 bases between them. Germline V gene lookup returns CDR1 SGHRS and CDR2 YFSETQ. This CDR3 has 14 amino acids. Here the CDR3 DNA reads TGCGCCAGCAGCTTGTTGACGGAGCACACTGAAGCTTTCTTT. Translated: CASSLLTEHTEAFF.

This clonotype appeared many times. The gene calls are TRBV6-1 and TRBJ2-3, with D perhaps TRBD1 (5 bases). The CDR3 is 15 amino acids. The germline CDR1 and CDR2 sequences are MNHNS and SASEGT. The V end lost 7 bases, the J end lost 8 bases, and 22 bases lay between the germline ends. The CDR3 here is CASTEGATGVGTQYF. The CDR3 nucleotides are TGTGCCAGCACCGAAGGGGCCACCGGCGTTGGTACGCAGTATTTT.

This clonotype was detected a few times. The CDR3 protein is CSARRDSLGDSAFF. DNA for the CDR3: TGCAGTGCTAGGAGGGACAGCTTAGGGGATTCAGCTTTCTTT. The rearrangement links TRBV20-1 to TRBJ1-1; 7 bases match TRBD1. This CDR3 comprises 14 residues. With V trimmed by 3 bases and J by 10 bases, 14 bases remained unmatched. Germline-derived CDR1 and CDR2 are DFQATT and SNEGSKA (reference sequence).